The next 4 T cell receptor beta chains were all read from a single sample in a study of control samples from healthy donors and cancer patients. Method: immunoSEQ multiplex PCR; TCRdb's copy keeps in-frame clones and lacks some. This sample yields about 20,000 clones, of which around 89% are seen a single time; more than 8% belongs to the top ten. The material sequenced was PBMCs. The receptor source for this set is an older woman with head and neck cancer.

The chain combines TRBV9 with TRBJ2-1; D call uncertain. Trimming pared 0 bases from V and 1 base from J, leaving 5 bases between. Germline V CDR1 and CDR2: SGDLS, YYNGEE. The CDR3 runs 14 residues. The CDR3 spells CASSVASSYNEQFF. CDR3 sequence (DNA): TGTGCCAGCAGCGTAGCAAGTTCCTACAATGAGCAGTTCTTC.

The chain is built from TRBV27 and TRBJ1-5, with D perhaps matching TRBD1 (5 bases). Trimming left V 3 bases short and J 7 bases short, with 10 bases between. Germline V CDR1 and CDR2: MNHEY, SMNVEV (reference sequence). This CDR3 is 13 amino acids long. In DNA form, the CDR3 reads TGTGCCAGCAGTTTTCAGGGAGGGCAGCCCCAGCATTTT. It codes for CASSFQGGQPQHF.

As DNA, the CDR3 is TGCAGCGTTGAACCCGGAGAGGGACACCGGGGCTATGAGCAGTTCTTC. This translates into CSVEPGEGHRGYEQFF. The genes are TRBV29-1 and TRBJ2-1; perhaps TRBD1 as D (6 bases). Germline CDR1 reads SQVTM; CDR2 reads ANQGSEA. V dropped 2 bases and J dropped 8 bases, with 22 bases sitting between them. The CDR3 totals 16 residues.

This chain joins TRBV19 and TRBJ1-1, with a weak D call TRBD1 (6 bases). The V end lost 8 bases, the J end lost 4 bases, and 17 bases lay between the germline ends. This CDR3 has 14 residues. CDR1 and CDR2 (germline): LNHDA, SQIVND (reference sequence). The CDR3 nucleotides are TGTGCCAGTCGAGACGGGGGCGAGGGCACTGAAGCTTTCTTT. Translated: CASRDGGEGTEAFF.